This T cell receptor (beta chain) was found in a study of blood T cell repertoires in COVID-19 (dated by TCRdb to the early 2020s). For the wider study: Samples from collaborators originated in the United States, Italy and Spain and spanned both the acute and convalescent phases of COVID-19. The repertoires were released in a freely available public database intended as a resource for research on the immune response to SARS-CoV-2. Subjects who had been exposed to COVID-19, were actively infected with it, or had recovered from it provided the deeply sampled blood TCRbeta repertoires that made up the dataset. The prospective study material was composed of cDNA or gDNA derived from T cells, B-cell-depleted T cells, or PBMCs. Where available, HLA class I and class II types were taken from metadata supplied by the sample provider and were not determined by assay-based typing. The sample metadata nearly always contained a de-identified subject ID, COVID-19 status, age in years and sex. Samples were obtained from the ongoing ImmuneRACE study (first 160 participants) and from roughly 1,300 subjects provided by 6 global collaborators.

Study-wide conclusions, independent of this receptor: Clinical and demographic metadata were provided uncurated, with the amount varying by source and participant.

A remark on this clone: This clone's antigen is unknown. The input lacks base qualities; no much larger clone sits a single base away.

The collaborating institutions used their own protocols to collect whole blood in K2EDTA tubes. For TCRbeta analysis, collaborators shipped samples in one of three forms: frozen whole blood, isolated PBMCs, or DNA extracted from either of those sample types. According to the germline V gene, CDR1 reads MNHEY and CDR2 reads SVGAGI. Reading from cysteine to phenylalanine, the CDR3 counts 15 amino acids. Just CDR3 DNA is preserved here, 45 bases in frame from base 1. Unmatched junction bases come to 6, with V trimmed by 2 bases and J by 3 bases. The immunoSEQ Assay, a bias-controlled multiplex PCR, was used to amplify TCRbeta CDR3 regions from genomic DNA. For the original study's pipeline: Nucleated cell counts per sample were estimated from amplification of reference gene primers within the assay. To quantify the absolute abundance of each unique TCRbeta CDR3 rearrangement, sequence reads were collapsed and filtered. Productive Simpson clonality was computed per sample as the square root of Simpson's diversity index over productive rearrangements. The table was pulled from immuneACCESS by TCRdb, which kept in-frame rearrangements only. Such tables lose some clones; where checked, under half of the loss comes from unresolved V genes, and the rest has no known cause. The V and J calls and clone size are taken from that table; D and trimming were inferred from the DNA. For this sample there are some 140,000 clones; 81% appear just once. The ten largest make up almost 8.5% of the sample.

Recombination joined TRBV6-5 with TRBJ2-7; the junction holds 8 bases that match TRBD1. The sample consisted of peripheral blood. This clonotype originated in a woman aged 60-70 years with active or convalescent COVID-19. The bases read TGTGCCAGCAGTTACACCTCCGGGACAGGCTACGAGCAGTACTTC. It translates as CASSYTSGTGYEQYF.